Listed below are T cell receptor beta chains from one sample, sequenced in a study of metastatic and nonmetastatic thyroid tumors. TCRdb used MiXCR to call clones anew from the PCR reads. The profile shows approximately 50,000 clones, less than 4.5% of them singletons. Material: blood. The receptors were gathered from a female donor with papillary thyroid cancer or a benign thyroid nodule (not recorded which). Some clones in this sample may be carry-over from other donors' samples. Both conserved end residues are part of each CDR3. A D gene is named only where the DNA matches it firmly. Expanded clones get a size class; other rows say once, few or many, or leave the size out.

>many|TRBV2|13|TRBJ2-2|NA
CASSEGHTGELFF
TGTGCCAGCAGTGAAGGACATACCGGGGAGCTGTTTTTT
>NA|TRBV11-3|14|TRBJ2-2|NA
CASSLLANTGELSF
TGTGCCAGCAGCTTACTAGCGAACACCGGGGAGCTGTCCTTT
>many|TRBV27|14|TRBJ1-1|TRBD1
CASGGGQGNTEAFF
TGTGCCAGCGGAGGGGGACAGGGGAACACTGAAGCTTTCTTT
>NA|TRBV18|15|TRBJ2-1|TRBD2
CASSQGLAGYNEQFF
TGTGCCAGCTCACAGGGACTAGCGGGATACAATGAGCAGTTCTTC
>medium-sized|TRBV6-1|12|TRBJ2-7|NA
CASSAQRAEQYF
TGTGCCAGCAGTGCGCAGAGGGCCGAGCAGTACTTC
>many|TRBV19|15|TRBJ1-2|NA
CASSTGFRGNYGYTF
TGTGCCAGTAGTACAGGTTTCAGGGGAAACTATGGCTACACCTTC
>many|TRBV3-1|17|TRBJ2-1|TRBD2
CASSQDGLAGMPNEQFF
TGTGCCAGCAGCCAAGATGGACTAGCGGGAATGCCTAATGAGCAGTTCTTC
>many|TRBV3-1|14|TRBJ1-3|NA
CASRKAAAGNTIYF
TGTGCCAGCCGGAAAGCGGCCGCTGGAAACACCATATATTTT
>NA|TRBV7-9|12|TRBJ1-1|NA
CASRPTRSEAFF
TGTGCCAGCAGACCCACCCGCTCTGAAGCTTTCTTT
>many|TRBV9|14|TRBJ2-1|NA
CASSPGRTRGEQFF
TGTGCCAGCAGCCCCGGCAGGACAAGGGGTGAGCAGTTCTTC
>few|TRBV12-3/TRBV12-4|12|TRBJ2-7|NA
CASRGANYEQYF
TGTGCCAGCAGGGGGGCCAACTACGAGCAGTACTTC
>many|TRBV19|13|TRBJ2-3|NA
CASSGPSQDTQYF
TGTGCCAGTAGTGGGCCGAGCCAGGATACGCAGTATTTT
>NA|TRBV6-4|14|TRBJ2-3|NA
CASSFNGGTDTQYF
TGTGCCAGCAGTTTTAATGGTGGCACAGATACGCAGTATTTT
>many|TRBV3-1|15|TRBJ2-1|TRBD2
CASSLSGLAGDEQFF
TGTGCCAGCAGCCTATCGGGACTAGCGGGAGATGAGCAGTTCTTC
>many|TRBV12-5|12|TRBJ2-7|TRBD1
CAKTGGWYEQYF
TGTGCTAAAACAGGGGGCTGGTACGAGCAGTACTTC
>many|TRBV30|16|TRBJ1-4|TRBD1
CAWSPGQGARGEKLFF
TGTGCCTGGAGCCCGGGACAGGGGGCGAGAGGTGAAAAACTGTTTTTT
>NA|TRBV6-4|15|TRBJ1-6|NA
CANSDGPDSNSPLQF
TGTGCCAACAGTGATGGGCCGGACAGTAATTCACCCCTACAATTT
>many|TRBV14|12|TRBJ2-5|NA
CASSQDKKTQYF
TGTGCCAGCAGCCAAGACAAAAAGACCCAGTACTTC
>few|TRBV19|13|TRBJ1-2|NA
CASNRGSTYGYTF
TGTGCCAGTAATCGCGGGAGTACATATGGCTACACCTTC
>many|TRBV5-4|15|TRBJ2-1|NA
CASSLSVSRRNEQFF
TGTGCCAGCAGCTTGAGTGTTAGCCGCCGCAATGAGCAGTTCTTC
>few|TRBV7-3|13|TRBJ2-1|TRBD1
CASSAGTENEQFF
TGTGCCAGCAGCGCCGGGACAGAGAATGAGCAGTTCTTC
>many|TRBV11-1|13|TRBJ2-7|NA
CASSTPRAYEQYF
TGTGCCAGCAGCACCCCACGAGCCTACGAGCAGTACTTC
>NA|TRBV20-1|15|TRBJ2-2|NA
CSARVGVPNTWELFF
TGCAGTGCTAGAGTTGGGGTGCCGAACACCTGGGAGCTGTTTTTT
>many|TRBV30|22|TRBJ2-2|TRBD2
CAWSAATGITSGRALRPGELFF
TGTGCCTGGAGCGCCGCTACAGGGATTACTAGCGGGAGGGCCCTCCGGCCCGGGGAGCTGTTTTTT
>NA|TRBV12-3/TRBV12-4|14|TRBJ1-2|NA
CVSSRRGTNYGYTF
TGTGTCAGCAGTAGAAGGGGAACAAACTATGGGTACACCTTC
>few|TRBV10-3|16|TRBJ2-7|NA
CAISEGFPDLGYEQYF
TGTGCCATCAGTGAAGGTTTCCCCGACCTGGGCTACGAGCAGTACTTC
>few|TRBV19|18|TRBJ1-4|NA
CASSIEPTYRSSWEKLFF
TGTGCCAGTAGTATAGAACCAACCTACAGGTCGTCATGGGAAAAACTGTTTTTT
>NA|TRBV6-4|17|TRBJ2-2|TRBD1
CASSLFGTGSNTGELFF
TGTGCCAGCAGTCTCTTCGGGACAGGATCGAACACCGGGGAGCTGTTTTTT
>many|TRBV5-1|15|TRBJ1-4|TRBD1
CASSLLGTGIEKLFF
TGCGCCAGCAGCTTATTAGGGACAGGGATCGAAAAACTGTTTTTT
>many|TRBV29-1|14|TRBJ1-2|TRBD1
CSVARDSANYGYTF
TGCAGCGTTGCCCGGGACAGTGCTAACTATGGCTACACCTTC
>NA|TRBV18|17|TRBJ2-3|NA
CASSPRGPPSPSDTQYF
TGTGCCAGCTCACCACGTGGTCCCCCCTCGCCCTCCGATACGCAGTATTTT
>NA|TRBV6-9|16|TRBJ2-7|NA
CASSYSLASFSYEQYF
TGTGCCAGCAGTTACAGCCTAGCGTCATTCTCCTACGAGCAGTACTTC
>NA|TRBV2|12|TRBJ1-1|NA
CASSEDPLEAFF
TGTGCCAGCAGTGAAGACCCGCTGGAAGCTTTCTTT
>many|TRBV30|15|TRBJ2-7|NA
CAWSVGQDLLIEQYF
TGTGCCTGGAGTGTAGGGCAGGACCTGTTGATTGAGCAGTACTTC
>NA|TRBV5-5|17|TRBJ2-2|NA
CASSFRVGRGDTGELFF
TGTGCCAGCAGCTTCCGGGTGGGTAGGGGCGACACCGGGGAGCTGTTTTTT
>many|TRBV27|14|TRBJ1-1|NA
CASSLRWMNTEAFF
TGTGCCAGCAGTCTACGCTGGATGAACACTGAAGCTTTCTTT
>many|TRBV13|12|TRBJ2-7|NA
CASSLGRREQYF
TGTGCCAGCAGCTTAGGCCGGAGGGAGCAGTACTTC
>many|TRBV5-5|13|TRBJ2-1|TRBD1
CASSHDRDNEQFF
TGTGCCAGCAGCCACGACAGGGACAATGAGCAGTTCTTC